These T cell receptor beta chains were read from a single sample in a study of cytomegalovirus exposure and HLA in healthy donors. The protocol was immunoSEQ multiplex PCR, while the TCRdb copy is restricted to in-frame clones and leaves out a portion. The sample lists more than 45,000 clones, less than 75% seen once, with 5% to 7.5% in the top ten. Sequenced input: PBMCs. The receptor set was obtained from a man aged 25 to 40 in good health and CMV-seronegative. Both conserved end residues are part of each CDR3. The D gene is left open where the match is weak. Size values are once, few and many counts, or a class for expanded clones, and some rows have none.

clone_size: few; v_call: TRBV6-5; j_call: TRBJ1-6; d_call: TRBD1; cdr3_aa: CASRRDRNSPLHF; cdr3_nt: TGTGCCAGCAGACGGGACAGGAATTCACCCCTCCACTTT
clone_size: -; v_call: TRBV6-5; j_call: TRBJ2-6; d_call: -; cdr3_aa: CASSLGLFSGANVLTF; cdr3_nt: TGTGCCAGCAGTTTGGGACTGTTCTCTGGGGCCAACGTCCTGACTTTC
clone_size: -; v_call: TRBV19; j_call: TRBJ2-7; d_call: -; cdr3_aa: CASSIGTGYEQYF; cdr3_nt: TGTGCCAGTAGTATAGGTACAGGATACGAGCAGTACTTC
clone_size: few; v_call: TRBV19; j_call: TRBJ2-7; d_call: -; cdr3_aa: CASSTRGHGLSYEQYF; cdr3_nt: TGTGCCAGTAGTACAAGGGGACATGGGCTCTCCTACGAGCAGTACTTC
clone_size: -; v_call: TRBV7-2; j_call: TRBJ1-5; d_call: -; cdr3_aa: CASSSPSGGGPQHF; cdr3_nt: TGTGCCAGCAGCTCACCAAGTGGCGGCGGGCCCCAGCATTTT
clone_size: -; v_call: TRBV7-6; j_call: TRBJ1-1; d_call: -; cdr3_aa: CASSLYKAFF; cdr3_nt: TGTGCCAGCAGCTTATATAAAGCTTTCTTT
clone_size: -; v_call: TRBV5-1; j_call: TRBJ2-6; d_call: -; cdr3_aa: CASSPSSGANVLTF; cdr3_nt: TGCGCCAGCAGCCCGAGCTCTGGGGCCAACGTCCTGACTTTC
clone_size: -; v_call: TRBV5-4; j_call: TRBJ1-1; d_call: -; cdr3_aa: CASSLGAGMRRDTEAFF; cdr3_nt: TGTGCCAGCAGCTTGGGGGCAGGGATGAGACGAGACACTGAAGCTTTCTTT
clone_size: -; v_call: TRBV7-9; j_call: TRBJ1-1; d_call: TRBD1; cdr3_aa: CASSHPRRDSSTPVTEAFF; cdr3_nt: TGTGCCAGCAGCCACCCCAGGAGGGACAGTTCTACTCCAGTCACTGAAGCTTTCTTT
clone_size: -; v_call: TRBV10-2; j_call: TRBJ1-1; d_call: TRBD1; cdr3_aa: CASSDIGGQGPRTEAFF; cdr3_nt: TGCGCCAGCAGTGATATTGGGGGACAGGGGCCGAGAACTGAAGCTTTCTTT
clone_size: -; v_call: TRBV27; j_call: TRBJ2-1; d_call: -; cdr3_aa: CASSPAGGEYNEQFF; cdr3_nt: TGTGCCAGCAGTCCCGCGGGCGGAGAGTACAATGAGCAGTTCTTC
clone_size: -; v_call: TRBV5-6; j_call: TRBJ2-1; d_call: -; cdr3_aa: CASSLKAGLGPSYNEQFF; cdr3_nt: TGTGCCAGCAGCTTGAAGGCGGGACTGGGACCTTCATACAATGAGCAGTTCTTC
clone_size: -; v_call: TRBV6-5; j_call: TRBJ2-7; d_call: -; cdr3_aa: CASSYSPGESSYEQYF; cdr3_nt: TGTGCCAGCAGTTACTCGCCAGGGGAAAGTAGTTACGAGCAGTACTTC
clone_size: -; v_call: TRBV10-1; j_call: TRBJ2-7; d_call: TRBD1; cdr3_aa: CASSESWTGFYEQYF; cdr3_nt: TGCGCCAGCAGTGAGTCTTGGACAGGGTTCTACGAGCAGTACTTC
clone_size: -; v_call: TRBV19; j_call: TRBJ1-5; d_call: TRBD1; cdr3_aa: CASKVTGDGNQPQHF; cdr3_nt: TGTGCCAGTAAAGTGACAGGGGACGGCAATCAGCCCCAGCATTTT
clone_size: -; v_call: TRBV7-9; j_call: TRBJ2-5; d_call: TRBD2; cdr3_aa: CASSPGDYPGGETQYF; cdr3_nt: TGTGCCAGCAGCCCAGGGGACTACCCGGGAGGGGAGACCCAGTACTTC
clone_size: -; v_call: TRBV10-3; j_call: TRBJ2-3; d_call: TRBD2; cdr3_aa: CAISESAGVAGVADTQYF; cdr3_nt: TGTGCCATCAGTGAGTCGGCGGGTGTAGCGGGAGTGGCAGATACGCAGTATTTT
clone_size: -; v_call: TRBV6-5; j_call: TRBJ1-3; d_call: -; cdr3_aa: CASSSRGGSSGNTIYF; cdr3_nt: TGTGCCAGCAGTTCCCGAGGAGGGTCCTCTGGAAACACCATATATTTT
clone_size: few; v_call: TRBV5-1; j_call: TRBJ1-1; d_call: -; cdr3_aa: CASSPSGDTGAFF; cdr3_nt: TGCGCCAGCAGCCCCAGCGGGGATACGGGGGCTTTCTTT
clone_size: few; v_call: TRBV5-6; j_call: TRBJ2-2; d_call: -; cdr3_aa: CASSRRTVGLTGELFF; cdr3_nt: TGTGCCAGCAGCAGGAGGACGGTAGGATTAACCGGGGAGCTGTTTTTT
clone_size: few; v_call: TRBV10-3; j_call: TRBJ1-2; d_call: -; cdr3_aa: CAISDRALGYTF; cdr3_nt: TGTGCCATCAGTGACAGGGCCTTAGGCTACACCTTC
clone_size: -; v_call: TRBV5-4; j_call: TRBJ2-1; d_call: -; cdr3_aa: CASSLSPAGNNEQFF; cdr3_nt: TGTGCCAGCAGCTTGTCTCCAGCGGGTAACAATGAGCAGTTCTTC
clone_size: -; v_call: TRBV5-1; j_call: TRBJ2-5; d_call: TRBD2; cdr3_aa: CASSLGLAGVRETQYF; cdr3_nt: TGCGCCAGCAGCTTGGGACTAGCGGGAGTACGGGAGACCCAGTACTTC
clone_size: -; v_call: TRBV6-5; j_call: TRBJ2-5; d_call: TRBD2; cdr3_aa: CASSYGTSGQETQYF; cdr3_nt: TGTGCCAGCAGTTACGGGACTAGCGGTCAAGAGACCCAGTACTTC
clone_size: -; v_call: TRBV18; j_call: TRBJ2-2; d_call: -; cdr3_aa: CASSPGQTGELFF; cdr3_nt: TGTGCCAGCTCACCAGGGCAGACCGGGGAGCTGTTTTTT